Each of the 29 T cell receptor beta chains below was sequenced from the same sample in a study of OX40 agonist ivuxolimab in advanced cancers. Generated by immunoSEQ multiplex PCR, the TCRdb table keeps only in-frame clones and is missing some. Of 30,000 to 35,000 clones detected, about 92% appear once; the ten largest clones hold about 34%. The sequencing used CD4+ or CD8+ T cells sorted from blood, collected in a trial of the OX40 agonist ivuxolimab. Source of these receptors: an adult with an advanced solid tumor such as melanoma, head and neck, liver or kidney cancer.

V is TRBV27 and J is TRBJ2-2; D call uncertain. The CDR3 runs to 12 residues. CDR1 and CDR2 from the germline V gene are MNHEY and SMNVEV (reference sequence). V dropped 3 bases and J dropped 6 bases, with 5 bases sitting between them. This CDR3 is CASSFFSGELFF. The DNA of the CDR3 is TGTGCCAGCAGTTTTTTCTCCGGGGAGCTGTTTTTT.

The chain links TRBV4-1 to TRBJ1-1, with 8 bases identical to TRBD1. Germline CDR1 MGHRA, CDR2 YSYEKL. The CDR3 totals 15 residues. V lost 0 bases to trimming and J lost 10 bases; unmatched junction nucleotides: 10. CDR3 sequence: CASSQDRGPLLAAFF. The DNA of the CDR3 is TGCGCCAGCAGCCAAGACAGGGGGCCTTTACTAGCAGCTTTCTTT.

The chain uses TRBV28 and TRBJ2-7, with D possibly matching TRBD2 (6 bases). CDR3 length: 16 amino acids. In germline, CDR1 is MDHEN, CDR2 SYDVKM. The germline V and J ends were trimmed by 1 base and 0 bases, with 13 bases remaining between them. The CDR3 here is CASSLSRDSDSYEQYF. The DNA for the CDR3 is TGTGCCAGCAGTTTATCTCGGGACTCCGACTCCTACGAGCAGTACTTC.

The V and J genes are TRBV19 and TRBJ1-5; possibly TRBD1 for D (5 bases). V was pared by 5 bases and J by 0 bases, with 11 bases between. This CDR3 is built from 15 residues. CDR1 LNHDA and CDR2 SQIVND come from the germline V gene (reference sequence). Here the CDR3 DNA reads TGTGCCAGTAGTTGGGACGGAAATAGCAATCAGCCCCAGCATTTT. Protein: CASSWDGNSNQPQHF.

V is TRBV9 and J is TRBJ2-2; 7 nucleotides line up with TRBD1. J was trimmed by 5 bases and V by 3 bases; bases with no gene match: 7. Germline loops: CDR1 SGDLS, CDR2 YYNGEE. The CDR3 covers 15 residues. The CDR3 loop is CASSGVPTGTGELFF. DNA for the CDR3: TGTGCCAGCAGCGGGGTACCGACAGGGACCGGGGAGCTGTTTTTT.

This rearrangement joins TRBV19 to TRBJ2-1, with D uncertain. The germline gives CDR1 LNHDA, CDR2 SQIVND (reference sequence). V was shortened by 1 base and J by 4 bases, with 8 bases between the two germline ends. CDR3 size: 14 residues. The CDR3, as DNA: TGTGCCAGTAGTATAGGCACTCGTTACAATGAGCAGTTCTTC. Protein sequence: CASSIGTRYNEQFF.

The chain links TRBV11-2 to TRBJ1-5, with D possibly TRBD1 on 5 matching bases. CDR3 size: 12 residues. Germline CDR1 and CDR2: SGHAT and FQNNGV. The germline V and J ends were trimmed by 2 bases and 10 bases, with 9 bases remaining between them. The CDR3 here is CASSLYGGPQHF. As DNA, the CDR3 is TGTGCCAGCAGCTTATATGGGGGACCCCAGCATTTT.

J is TRBJ2-2 and V is TRBV14, with 12 bases matching TRBD1. This CDR3 is 19 amino acids long. Unmatched junction bases numbered 10, after V lost 1 base and J lost 4 bases. CDR1 is SGHDN and CDR2 is FVKESK in the germline V gene. The CDR3 region has the DNA TGTGCCAGCAGCCAAGCCCCCTGGGACAGGGGGCACACCACCGGGGAGCTGTTTTTT. Translation gives CASSQAPWDRGHTTGELFF. Full variable domain (outside the CDR3, taken from reference TRBV14 and TRBJ2-2): EAGVTQFPSHSVIEKGQTVTLRCDPISGHDNLYWYRRVMGKEIKFLLHFVKESKQDESGMPNNRFLAERTGGTYSTLKVQPAELEDSGVYFCASSQAPWDRGHTTGELFFGEGSRLTVL.

V is TRBV2 and J is TRBJ2-5; the D gene could be TRBD1 or TRBD2 (6 bases each). The J call may not be correct, given that the DNA end is closer to TRBJ2-7. Per the germline V gene, CDR1 is SNHLY and CDR2 is FYNNEI. The CDR3 sequence is 13 residues long. Written as DNA, the CDR3 is TGTGCCAGCAGGGGCCGGGGGCCTCACGAGCAGTACTTC. Its protein product is CASRGRGPHEQYF.

V usage is TRBV28 and J usage is TRBJ2-7, with a tentative D call TRBD1 (6 bases). Germline V gene data show CDR1 as MDHEN and CDR2 as SYDVKM. V was pared by 3 bases and J by 0 bases, with 12 bases between. This CDR3 contains 15 residues. The CDR3 loop reads CASSFRGTSSYEQYF. In DNA form, the CDR3 reads TGTGCCAGCAGTTTCAGGGGAACGAGCTCCTACGAGCAGTACTTC. Full variable domain (missing parts from reference TRBV28 and TRBJ2-7): DVKVTQSSRYLVKRTGEKVFLECVQDMDHENMFWYRQDPGLGLRLIYFSYDVKMKEKGDIPEGYSVSREKKERFSLILESASTNQTSMYLCASSFRGTSSYEQYFGPGTRLTVT.

V gene TRBV6-5 combines with J gene TRBJ2-7; 7 bases are shared with TRBD1. The CDR3 is 13 residues long. V shed 5 bases, J shed 1 base, and the junction held 2 bases outside the gene matches. Germline CDR1 and CDR2: MNHEY and SVGAGI. The CDR3 reads CASSQTGSYEQYF. In nucleotides, the CDR3 is TGTGCCAGCAGTCAGACAGGGTCCTACGAGCAGTACTTC.

The sample holds a few counts of this clone. The genes are TRBV27 and TRBJ1-3; D is perhaps TRBD1 (5 bases). The V end was cut by 0 bases, the J end by 3 bases, with 9 bases between. CDR3 length equals 15 residues. Germline lookup yields CDR1 MNHEY and CDR2 SMNVEV (reference sequence). Here the CDR3 reads CASSLSGTDGNTIYF. CDR3 DNA: TGTGCCAGCAGTTTATCAGGGACTGATGGAAACACCATATATTTT.

V and J are TRBV19 and TRBJ1-2, with D unresolved. Trimming pared 7 bases from V and 4 bases from J, leaving 19 bases between. CDR1 is LNHDA and CDR2 is SQIVND in the germline V gene (reference sequence). This CDR3 spans 15 amino acids. The CDR3 nucleotides read TGTGCCAGTACACCCGCTTTGTCTGGATCCTATGGCTACACCTTC. Translation: CASTPALSGSYGYTF.

The gene calls are TRBV30 and TRBJ1-5, with no clear D. The germline CDR1 and CDR2 sequences are GTSNPN and SVGIG (reference sequence). CDR3 size: 14 residues. V was cut by 4 bases and J by 0 bases, with 10 bases left in between. The CDR3 bases are TGTGCCTGGAACGCAGGCTATAGCAATCAGCCCCAGCATTTT. It encodes CAWNAGYSNQPQHF. The full variable domain, rest sourced from reference TRBV30 and TRBJ1-5, is SQTIHQWPATLVQPVGSPLSLECTVEGTSNPNLYWYRQAAGRGLQLLFYSVGIGQISSEVPQNLSASRPQDRQFILSSKKLLLSDSGFYLCAWNAGYSNQPQHFGDGTRLSIL.

The CDR3: CASSIGGAGNSPLHF. The DNA for the CDR3 is TGTGCCAGTAGTATAGGGGGGGCTGGAAATTCACCCCTCCACTTT. This chain uses TRBV19 with TRBJ1-6, with a possible D match to TRBD1 (6 bases). This CDR3 contains 15 residues. Per germline, CDR1 LNHDA and CDR2 SQIVND (reference sequence). V lost 1 base, J lost 7 bases, and 11 bases lay in between. The whole variable domain, filled in from reference TRBV19 and TRBJ1-6, reads DGGITQSPKYLFRKEGQNVTLSCEQNLNHDAMYWYRQDPGQGLRLIYYSQIVNDFQKGDIAEGYSVSREKKESFPLTVTSAQKNPTAFYLCASSIGGAGNSPLHFGNGTRLTVT.

The chain couples TRBV7-6 to TRBJ2-1; 16 nucleotides align to TRBD2. Germline V lookup: CDR1 SGHVS, CDR2 FNYEAQ. Trimming at V came to 5 bases and at J to 9 bases, leaving 7 bases not matched to a gene. This CDR3 has 16 residues. This chain's CDR3 is CASSGGLAGGAGEQFF. The CDR3, as DNA: TGTGCCAGCAGCGGGGGACTAGCGGGAGGGGCCGGTGAGCAGTTCTTC.

The genes are TRBV12-2 and TRBJ2-1; the table's D gene call, TRBD2, was not cross checked with the DNA. TRBV12-2 corresponds to a pseudogene. This CDR3 contains 19 residues. For the CDR3, the DNA is TGTGCAAGTCGCTTAGCGTGGGCGAGCGGGAGATTGTGTTACAATGAGCAGTTCTTC. As protein: CASRLAWASGRLCYNEQFF.

V is TRBV29-1 and J is TRBJ2-7; no definite D call. V was clipped by 6 bases and J by 5 bases, with 8 bases between them. CDR3 length: 10 residues. Germline-derived CDR1 and CDR2 are SQVTM and ANQGSEA. The CDR3 sequence: CSVTDDEQYF. The CDR3 bases are TGCAGCGTGACGGACGACGAGCAGTACTTC.

The chain has TRBV11-3 and TRBJ2-1; D gene ambiguous. Germline V gene lookup returns CDR1 SGHNT and CDR2 YENEEA. CDR3 length: 15 residues. Trimming cost V 1 base and J 3 bases, with 10 bases left between them. The CDR3 protein is CASSLGAQYYNEQFF. Written as DNA, the CDR3 is TGTGCCAGCAGCTTAGGCGCACAATACTACAATGAGCAGTTCTTC.

The chain has TRBV6-5 and TRBJ2-7; TRBD1 aligns across 7 bases. The length of the CDR3 is 13 residues. CDR1 is MNHEY, CDR2 SVGAGI, per germline. With V trimmed by 5 bases and J by 2 bases, 3 bases remained unmatched. The CDR3 nucleotides are TGTGCCAGCAGTCAAAGGGGGCCCTACGAGCAGTACTTC. It specifies CASSQRGPYEQYF.

V usage is TRBV7-9 and J usage is TRBJ1-2, with TRBD1 identical over 8 bases. The germline V gene has CDR1 SEHNR and CDR2 FQNEAQ (reference sequence). The length of the CDR3 is 15 residues. Germline trimming cut 5 bases from V and 2 bases from J; bases unmatched to any gene: 7. The DNA for the CDR3 is TGTGCCAGCAGCACCCCTCGGACAGGGAACTATGGCTACACCTTC. Translating gives CASSTPRTGNYGYTF.

This rearrangement joins TRBV29-1 to TRBJ2-5; D remains ambiguous. CDR3 length: 12 amino acids. Trimming removed 4 bases from V and 3 bases from J, with 9 bases in between. The germline CDR1 and CDR2 sequences are SQVTM and ANQGSEA. The CDR3 here is CSVGAPKETQYF. The CDR3 bases are TGCAGCGTTGGCGCTCCCAAAGAGACCCAGTACTTC.

The V call is TRBV7-9, the J call TRBJ1-6; D gene unclear. Germline loops: CDR1 SEHNR, CDR2 FQNEAQ (reference sequence). V dropped 8 bases and J dropped 3 bases, with 14 bases sitting between them. The CDR3 is 15 amino acids. The DNA of the CDR3 is TGTGCCAGCCAAGATAACAGAGACTATAATTCACCCCTCCACTTT. It specifies CASQDNRDYNSPLHF.

This clone appeared a single time. One end of the junction is discordant with germline, which a read error may explain. The chain recombines TRBV29-1 with TRBJ1-2, with 7 nucleotides matching TRBD1. This CDR3 is 9 amino acids long. The germline V gene has CDR1 SQVTM and CDR2 ANQGSEA. The CDR3 region has the DNA TGCAGCCCCGGAGTGTCGGGACAGTTT. Translated, it gives CSPGVSGQF.

The chain uses TRBV5-7 and TRBJ2-7; the D gene is possibly TRBD1 (6 bases). TRBV5-7 is labeled an ORF, and its function is uncertain. Deletions cut 1 base from V and 8 bases from J, with 13 bases between. This CDR3 has 13 residues. CDR3 region: CASSLHREKKQYF. CDR3 nucleotide sequence: TGTGCCAGCAGCTTGCACAGGGAGAAGAAGCAGTACTTC.

The CDR3 protein is CASSFRSPSYEQYF. In nucleotides, the CDR3 is TGTGCCAGCAGTTTTAGGAGTCCCTCCTACGAGCAGTACTTC. The chain employs TRBV6-5 and TRBJ2-7; D not resolved. The germline V gene encodes CDR1 MNHEY and CDR2 SVGAGI. V lost 4 bases and J lost 0, with 10 bases in between. The CDR3 sequence is 14 residues long.

The rearrangement links TRBV5-6 to TRBJ2-3; D is perhaps TRBD1 or TRBD2 (5 bases each). Germline lookup yields CDR1 SGHDT and CDR2 YYEEEE. Trimming took 5 bases from V and 6 from J, leaving 10 bases between them. CDR3 size: 12 residues. This CDR3 is CASRSEGDTQYF. The CDR3 region has the DNA TGTGCCAGCAGGTCTGAGGGGGATACGCAGTATTTT.

The CDR3 DNA is TGCAGCGGGGGAGGGACTGGAAACACCATATATTTT. Its protein product is CSGGGTGNTIYF. The chain has TRBV29-1 and TRBJ1-3; no reliable D call. Germline CDR1 and CDR2: SQVTM and ANQGSEA. Trimming stripped 7 bases from V and 2 bases from J, with 9 bases between. The CDR3 is made up of 12 amino acids.

This clone occurred a few times. This rearrangement joins TRBV27 to TRBJ1-5; TRBD1 aligns across 7 bases. Germline assignment: CDR1 MNHEY and CDR2 SMNVEV (reference sequence). The CDR3 is made up of 14 amino acids. V dropped 5 bases and J dropped 2; count of bases not matched to a gene: 3. CDR3 residues: CASSLGTGNQPQHF. For the CDR3, the DNA is TGTGCCAGCAGTCTCGGGACAGGCAATCAGCCCCAGCATTTT.